The 23 T cell receptor beta chains given below trace back to one sample, sequenced in a study of siplizumab effects on memory and regulatory T cells. TCRdb keeps only in-frame clones here, not all; method: immunoSEQ multiplex PCR. This sample has over 65,000 clones, with 95% found just once. Sample: CD8+ T cells sorted from blood. These receptors came from a human donor in good health.

About this clone: Other DNA variants within this sample encode the same CDR3. The chain couples TRBV19 to TRBJ2-3, with TRBD2 as a possible D gene (6 bases). Germline V gives CDR1 LNHDA, CDR2 SQIVND (reference sequence). The ends were cut back, 1 base at V and 3 bases at J, with 11 bases in the middle. This CDR3 comprises 15 residues. This chain's CDR3 is CASSIGSRGTDTQYF. The CDR3 region has the DNA TGTGCCAGTAGTATAGGTAGTCGGGGGACAGATACGCAGTATTTT.

This sequence joins TRBV7-8 and TRBJ1-5; D remains unclear. The CDR3 contains 13 residues. Trimming shortened V by 5 bases and J by 7 bases, and 12 bases separated the two germline ends. The germline gives CDR1 SGHVS, CDR2 FQNEAQ. CDR3 amino acids: CASSPNAGQPQHF. CDR3 coding DNA: TGTGCCAGCAGCCCCAATGCGGGACAGCCCCAGCATTTT. Complete variable domain (other parts from reference TRBV7-8 and TRBJ1-5): GAGVSQSPRYKVAKRGQDVALRCDPISGHVSLFWYQQALGQGPEFLTYFQNEAQLDKSGLPSDRFFAERPEGSVSTLKIQRTQQEDSAVYLCASSPNAGQPQHFGDGTRLSIL.

The chain is built from TRBV10-1 and TRBJ2-1, with D tentatively TRBD2 (5 bases). Germline assignment: CDR1 WNHNN and CDR2 SYGVQD (reference sequence). The ends were cut back, 7 bases at V and 8 bases at J, with 9 bases in the middle. The CDR3 has 11 amino acids. This CDR3 reads CASIGVDEQFF. The CDR3 bases are TGCGCCAGCATCGGGGTAGATGAGCAGTTCTTC.

The chain combines TRBV6-5 with TRBJ2-7; TRBD2 might be the D (5 bases). In germline, CDR1 is MNHEY, CDR2 SVGAGI. CDR3 size: 13 residues. V gave up 6 bases and J gave up 3 bases, with 12 bases separating them. CDR3 residues: CASRDGGYYEQYF. The DNA of the CDR3 is TGTGCCAGCAGGGATGGAGGTTACTACGAGCAGTACTTC.

The chain links TRBV7-3 to TRBJ2-1; perhaps D is TRBD1 or TRBD2 (5 bases each). This CDR3 has 15 amino acids. CDR1 SGHTA and CDR2 FQGTGA come from the germline V gene. V lost 5 bases to trimming and J lost 6 bases, with 17 bases between them. The CDR3 loop is CASSHSAGGGNEQFF. Written as DNA, the CDR3 is TGTGCCAGCAGCCACTCCGCGGGTGGGGGCAATGAGCAGTTCTTC.

The chain has TRBV19 and TRBJ2-1; D is possibly TRBD2 (5 bases). Trimming stripped 6 bases from V and 0 bases from J, with 12 bases between. The germline V gene encodes CDR1 LNHDA and CDR2 SQIVND (reference sequence). CDR3 size: 15 residues. DNA of the CDR3: TGTGCCAGTAGGGTAGCGTCCCGCTCCTACAATGAGCAGTTCTTC. This encodes CASRVASRSYNEQFF.

The CDR3 protein is CATSRKTGATEAFF. CDR3 DNA: TGTGCCACCAGCAGAAAGACAGGGGCAACTGAAGCTTTCTTT. V gene TRBV15 combines with J gene TRBJ1-1; 8 bases map to TRBD1. CDR3 length equals 14 residues. Germline CDR1 reads LNHNV; CDR2 reads YYDKDF (reference sequence). The ends lost 2 bases at V and 5 bases at J; junction bases unmatched: 4.

This rearrangement joins TRBV2 to TRBJ2-3, with a weak D call TRBD2 (5 bases). The CDR3 consists of 12 residues. CDR1 is SNHLY, CDR2 FYNNEI, per germline. Trimming left V 3 bases short and J 10 bases short, with 11 bases between. The CDR3 sequence: CASSDEWESQYF. CDR3 bases: TGTGCCAGCAGTGACGAGTGGGAGTCGCAGTATTTT.

The gene calls are TRBV19 and TRBJ2-7; 15 bases fit TRBD2. CDR3 length equals 15 residues. The germline V gene encodes CDR1 LNHDA and CDR2 SQIVND (reference sequence). With V trimmed by 4 bases and J by 6 bases, 4 bases remained unmatched. The CDR3 here is CASSKGLAGGIEQYF. The CDR3 DNA follows: TGTGCCAGTAGTAAGGGACTAGCGGGAGGAATCGAGCAGTACTTC.

The chain uses TRBV11-1 and TRBJ1-6, with 8 bases matching TRBD1. Germline V CDR1 and CDR2: SGHAT, FQDESV (reference sequence). V was clipped by 5 bases and J by 9 bases; unmatched bases: 3. The CDR3 length is 13 residues. The CDR3 protein is CASSGTGGSPLHF. CDR3 DNA: TGTGCCAGCAGCGGCACAGGGGGTTCACCCCTCCACTTT.

CDR3 DNA: TGTGCCAGCTCACCACGGGACTCGCCGAGGGCTAATGAAAAACTGTTTTTT. This encodes CASSPRDSPRANEKLFF. The chain has TRBV18 and TRBJ1-4, with a tentative D call TRBD1 (5 bases). This CDR3 contains 17 residues. With 1 base removed from V and 3 bases from J, the gap between germline ends came to 15 bases. Germline values: CDR1 KGHSH, CDR2 LQKENI.

This sequence joins TRBV10-2 and TRBJ1-2; 9 bases agree with TRBD1. This CDR3 has 14 residues. V lost 2 bases and J lost 6; bases outside the gene matches: 4. Germline-derived CDR1 and CDR2 are WSHSY and SAAADI. DNA for the CDR3: TGCGCCAGCAGTGAGGGCACAGGGGGCGATGGCTACACCTTC. Translation gives CASSEGTGGDGYTF.

V gene TRBV11-2 combines with J gene TRBJ2-2, with D possibly being TRBD2 (6 bases). CDR1 is SGHAT and CDR2 is FQNNGV in the germline V gene. The CDR3 spans 16 residues. V shed 3 bases and J shed 5 bases, with 16 bases lying between them. This chain's CDR3 is CASSLYSGEETGELFF. The CDR3 DNA reads as TGTGCCAGCAGCTTGTATTCGGGAGAAGAAACCGGGGAGCTGTTTTTT.

This chain connects TRBV7-9 to TRBJ1-2; TRBD1 matches 10 bases. Germline loops: CDR1 SEHNR, CDR2 FQNEAQ (reference sequence). V lost 2 bases to trimming and J lost 8 bases; unmatched junction nucleotides: 8. This CDR3 region has 15 residues. The CDR3 reads CASSLMSGTGDGYTF. The DNA of the CDR3 is TGTGCCAGCAGCTTAATGTCCGGGACAGGGGACGGCTACACCTTC.

The V and J genes are TRBV5-4 and TRBJ1-2; 7 bases line up with TRBD1. The CDR3 has 17 residues. Trimming removed 6 bases from V and 0 bases from J; junction bases left unmatched: 14. The germline gives CDR1 SGHNT, CDR2 YYREEE (reference sequence). The DNA for the CDR3 is TGTGCCAGCATCGGTGGGGACAGCATAAACTCTAACTATGGCTACACCTTC. Translated: CASIGGDSINSNYGYTF.

The rearrangement uses TRBV7-9 and TRBJ2-1; D possibly corresponds to TRBD2 (6 bases). The ends were cut back, 3 bases at V and 2 bases at J, with 14 bases in the middle. CDR3 length equals 16 residues. Germline CDR1 SEHNR, CDR2 FQNEAQ (reference sequence). The DNA for the CDR3 is TGTGCCAGCAGCTTGACAGCGGGCCTAACCTACAATGAGCAGTTCTTC. This sequence encodes CASSLTAGLTYNEQFF.

The chain links TRBV19 to TRBJ2-2; 7 bases map to TRBD2. CDR1 and CDR2 (germline): LNHDA, SQIVND (reference sequence). Losses at the gene ends were 5 bases for V and 4 bases for J; bases not matched to a gene: 10. The CDR3 is 16 amino acids. The CDR3 DNA reads TGTGCCAGTAGTTTTGGTGGGAGGGCGGGCACCGGGGAGCTGTTTTTT. It encodes CASSFGGRAGTGELFF.

The chain carries TRBV9 and TRBJ2-2; D is ambiguous. The CDR3 length is 15 residues. The V gene's germline CDR1 is SGDLS and CDR2 YYNGEE. The V end was cut by 0 bases, the J end by 3 bases, with 9 bases between. This CDR3 reads CASSVESSYTGELFF. As DNA, the CDR3 is TGTGCCAGCAGCGTAGAGTCCTCCTACACCGGGGAGCTGTTTTTT.

This sequence joins TRBV27 and TRBJ1-2; the match to TRBD1 covers 9 bases. The junction had 13 bases not matched to a gene; V was cut back by 7 bases and J by 1 base. Germline CDR1 MNHEY, CDR2 SMNVEV (reference sequence). This CDR3 contains 17 residues. CDR3 in DNA: TGTGCCAGCACATCCGGGACAGGGACGAACGATAACTATGGCTACACCTTC. Its protein is CASTSGTGTNDNYGYTF.

V gene TRBV5-1 combines with J gene TRBJ1-3; D is undetermined. There are 14 residues in the CDR3. Germline V CDR1 and CDR2: SGHRS, YFSETQ. The V end was cut by 4 bases, the J end by 5 bases, with 13 bases between. CDR3 residues: CASSAASERNTIYF. The DNA of the CDR3 is TGCGCCAGCAGCGCCGCGTCGGAGAGAAACACCATATATTTT.

This clone was detected only once. The V call is TRBV10-3, the J call TRBJ1-4; TRBD1 matches at 7 bases. This CDR3 is built from 17 residues. Germline V gene sequence: CDR1 ENHRY, CDR2 SYGVKD. Losses at the gene ends were 0 bases for V and 7 bases for J; bases not matched to a gene: 11. The CDR3 sequence: CAISESGGGEIIEKLFF. CDR3 nucleotides: TGTGCCATCAGTGAGTCGGGAGGGGGCGAGATCATTGAAAAACTGTTTTTT.

The gene calls are TRBV27 and TRBJ1-5; D gene unclear. Per germline, CDR1 MNHEY and CDR2 SMNVEV (reference sequence). Trimming left V 3 bases short and J 0 bases short, with 12 bases between. The CDR3 has 16 residues. The DNA for the CDR3 is TGTGCCAGCAGTTTTTCCGTAGGAGATAGCAATCAGCCCCAGCATTTT. Translation gives CASSFSVGDSNQPQHF.

V and J are TRBV14 and TRBJ1-3; possibly TRBD1 for D (6 bases). The CDR3 length is 19 residues. Between the trimmed V and J ends, which lost 0 bases and 0 bases, there was a span of 18 bases. Germline V gives CDR1 SGHDN, CDR2 FVKESK. CDR3 region: CASSQEVLPGEFSGNTIYF. In DNA, the CDR3 is TGTGCCAGCAGCCAAGAAGTGCTCCCAGGGGAATTCTCTGGAAACACCATATATTTT.